This TCR beta chain was identified during a study of T cells after yellow fever vaccination (dated by TCRdb to the late 2010s). Context from the whole study: Libraries from fractions with low cell numbers were prepared with the SMART-Seq v4 Ultra Low Input RNA kit. Blood samples were taken at several timepoints before and after primary and secondary immunization, and bulk PBMC replicates and cell subsets were isolated. To follow T-cell clones before and after both primary and booster YFV17D yellow fever vaccination, bulk TCR alpha and beta repertoires underwent longitudinal sequencing. Two healthy male donors made up the cohort, one aged 18 to 30 years and the other aged 30 to 39 years. Beyond this particular receptor, the publication reports: Because only a couple of donors were included in the study, the extent to which the findings can be generalized is limited. A small share of clonotypes occurred in both CD4 and CD8 compartments, likely arising from convergent recombination. Because abundant contaminating clonotypes from the bulk population could be contained in FACS-sorted repertoires, computational filtering was required. Compared with the primary T-cell response, the secondary T-cell response was faster but weaker, reaching its peak on day 5 rather than on day 15. After the booster, most clones that had expanded after primary vaccination were detected again (roughly 95% of CD4 and 88% of CD8), suggesting broad maintenance of memory.

Sequencer: Illumina NovaSeq 6000. TCR cDNA was synthesized by 5'RACE template switching, which introduced a universal primer site and unique molecular identifiers. Priming for cDNA synthesis came from both the TCR alpha and TCR beta constant segments. Library amplification used two PCR steps, and the second PCR step added sample barcodes and sequencing adapters. Sequencing of libraries was performed on Illumina HiSeq 2500 (2x100 bp) or NovaSeq (2x150 bp). As for the original processing: Demultiplexing of reads and collapsing into UMI consensus sequences were performed with MIGEC, and V(D)J alignment was carried out with MiXCR. Vaccine-responding clonotypes were defined with edgeR using replicate PBMC samples, requiring FDR below 0.01 and a log2 fold change above 5 up to day 15. Bulk clonotypes were assigned CD4 or CD8 identity according to which sequenced CD4 or CD8 repertoire held them at higher abundance. The public reads were reprocessed in TCRdb via fastp at Q25 and MiXCR, keeping in-frame beta chains. When rows share a CDR3 protein, they turn into one entry using the most common DNA and genes. TCRdb, not the original authors, processed these V and J calls. In all, the sample holds fewer than 100,000 distinct CDR3 sequences, and about 6% of those were seen once. The ten largest clones add up to over 40% of the sample.

This clonotype was seen a few times. No antigen is known for it. No qualities accompany the bases; no much larger clone lies one base away. The treatment or condition label for this specimen denotes: live attenuated yellow fever vaccine strain. A standard Ficoll-Paque protocol was used to isolate PBMCs from peripheral blood. CD4 and CD8 T-cell fractions were isolated with Dynabeads CD4 and CD8 positive selection kits. RNA was extracted with TriZol from bulk PBMCs, CD4 and CD8 fractions, and dextramer-positive and dextramer-negative fractions. The TCR sequence derives from a man in his late teens or twenties who received the YFV17D yellow fever vaccine. The sample in question was CD8+ T cells sorted from PBMCs, obtained 10 days after the yellow fever booster vaccination.

The sequenced DNA: TGCAGTGCCGTCCGCGTTACGAACACTGAAGCTTTCTTT. Translated, this gives CSAVRVTNTEAFF. Recombination linked TRBV20-1 to TRBJ1-1, with no D gene named confidently. The CDR3 starts with the cysteine, ends with the phenylalanine, and has 13 residues. The entry retains the CDR3 DNA only, 39 bases that are in frame from base 1. Trimming removed 6 bases from V and 1 base from J, leaving 12 bases between the germline ends. From the germline V gene (reference sequence), CDR1 is DFQATT and CDR2 is SNEGSKA.